This T cell receptor beta chain stems from a study of cytomegalovirus exposure and HLA in healthy donors (dated by TCRdb to the late 2010s). For context, the study as a whole: In an earlier analysis of 450 to 750 of the donors, 276 Gb of sequence data and 117 million unique TCR beta sequences from 180 million or so T cells were reported. Approximately 300 gigabases of sequencing data and tens of millions of unique TCR sequences were included in an early release covering about 620 HLA-typed donors. Among the 398 genotyped donors, around 81% belonged to the genetic ancestry cluster associated with self-reported Caucasian donors. The study aimed to test whether cataloging public T cell receptors could reveal signatures of past pathogen exposure. The T cell repertoires of around 670 subjects were profiled by immunosequencing and related to cytomegalovirus serostatus. Along with the roughly 670-subject first cohort, a separate validation cohort of over a hundred different subjects was used. High-throughput TCR immunosequencing, statistical association of individual TCRs with disease status, and machine learning were combined to predict cytomegalovirus infection status. A later analysis re-analyzed previously published TCR beta repertoires from approximately 700 donors and added high-resolution HLA genotyping to study TCR occurrence patterns. Rather than drawing on any new phenotypic data, the later analysis identified candidate immune exposures from TCR beta sequences and the way those sequences occurred across donors. To decide whether each TCR beta V gene segment behaved as functional or pseudogenic, an earlier analysis of some 600 of the donors relied on high-throughput TCR beta sequencing. Donor age, sex, ethnicity and CMV serostatus were collected together with the repertoire data. Genome-wide SNP genotypes for about 65% of the 666 donors were used in a later genetic analysis, which treated that subset as a discovery cohort. All discovery cohort repertoires had been generated on a single sequencing platform. HLA typing included class I and class II loci at four-digit resolution. Typing coverage differed by locus: A, B, C, DRB1 and DQB1 were typed in roughly 629-630 donors, DQA1 in around 500, DPA1 in around 600, and DPB1 in approximately 450. Four to six DR-DQ haplotypes were handled as single units for association and clustering, since linkage in the cohort was strong. Across approximately 400 genotyped donors of the cohort, an average of roughly 230,000 unique TCR beta nucleotide sequences per donor were sequenced, and around 19% of those sequences were non-productive. Overall results and qualifications from the work: When HLA alleles, especially DR and DQ, strongly co-occurred, attributing TCR associations to individual alleles was difficult. An association between a missense DCLRE1C variant and V-gene and J-gene trimming of TCR beta chains was found in a later genetic analysis and replicated in an independent cohort. Compared with equally common non-associated chains, HLA-associated TCR beta chains in a later analysis were more clonally expanded and had lower generation probabilities. Linkage disequilibrium might explain the correlated functional status among segregating V segments, but an unknown experimental factor could not be excluded. The classifier was reported to diagnose cytomegalovirus status with high specificity and sensitivity in both the original cohort and the validation cohort. According to a later genetic analysis, donors in an Asian-associated ancestry cluster had fewer N-insertions in productive TCRs than the approximately 610-donor mean. The earlier analysis of approximately 540 of the donors excluded roughly 16 rarely observed V segments, including chromosome 9 orphons, because counts were too low. In the study, approximately 150 TCR beta chains were listed as associated with cytomegalovirus. Across donors, most TCR sequences were observed very rarely, whereas some public TCRs were present in many individuals. In a later analysis, over 15,000 TCR beta sequences were associated with specific HLA alleles at a false discovery rate of 0.05. It was suggested by the authors that the approach could potentially be generalized to other disease states and immunological phenotypes. The only immune exposure information available for the cohort was CMV serostatus. An earlier analysis of around 600 of the donors showed that most TCR beta V segments appeared in productive rearrangements either about 87% or about 30% of the time, which broadly matched IMGT annotations. The cohort was sequenced for TCR beta chains only, and without alpha or paired-chain data the features that could be detected were limited. Some IMGT-functional V segments, including TRBV6-2 and TRBV6-3, could not be told apart with the 87-base-pair reads, so those segments were excluded. A few of the identified cytomegalovirus-associated TCR beta chains were confirmed in vitro to be specific for cytomegalovirus antigens. According to a later analysis, most CMV-associated TCR beta chains appeared to be HLA-restricted, and the HLA associations seemed to be driven largely by CMV exposure. In a later analysis, TCR association rates were found to vary across HLA loci, with the most associated TCRs seen for DRB1 alleles and the fewest for HLA-C alleles. A later analysis reported that several top co-occurrence clusters appeared linked to parvovirus B19, influenza, CMV and Epstein-Barr virus. The presence/absence analyses assumed that sequencing depth was roughly uniform across donors, and that assumption may not be true. A further reported finding was that TCR beta sequences accurately predicted the HLA-A and HLA-B alleles for most subjects in the first cohort. Because HLA typing was missing for some donors at each locus, association tests included only the typed subset. A group of highly shared sequence variants was considered likely to be a technical artifact of the sequencing pipeline.

The cohort comprised fewer than 750 healthy bone marrow donors. Cohort members were all nominally healthy when sampled, although unrecorded immune exposures were likely present. The donor tested CMV seronegative, placing the donor among the 350 to 400 seronegative members of the cohort. Every donor gave a peripheral blood sample, and the peripheral blood mononuclear cells from that sample were used for TCR beta sequencing. Genomic DNA was extracted from the blood cell samples with the Qiagen DNeasy Blood Extraction Kit. This clone was found a few times. The antigen it recognizes is unknown. Per-base quality was not reported, and no clone a single base away is much larger than it. Library generation was performed with the immunoSEQ multiplex PCR assay. A mixture of 60 forward primers for TCR Vbeta segments and 13 reverse primers for TCR Jbeta segments was used in the multiplex PCR. The CDR3 region of rearranged TCR beta genes was amplified from genomic DNA with a multiplex PCR assay. On the Illumina HiSeq System, the amplified TCR beta libraries were sequenced as 87-base-pair reads. On the study's bioinformatics: A later analysis counted tens of millions of unique TCR beta chains across the 550 to 800 repertoires, and roughly 10 million of these chains were shared by at least two donors. A nearest-neighbor algorithm error-corrected the raw reads and collapsed the reads into unique sequences, merging closely related sequences to remove PCR and sequencing errors. CDR3 sequences were aligned to IMGT reference sequences to assign V, D and J gene segments. For a sequence to be retained, a match of at least six nucleotides was required to both a V gene segment and a J gene segment. A rearrangement counted as productive if the CDR3 had no stop codons and remained in frame with V and J, and every other rearrangement counted as non-productive. CDR3 was defined by IMGT convention, running from the second conserved V-encoded cysteine to the conserved J-encoded phenylalanine. The earlier analysis of 550 to 650 of the donors excluded any sequence lacking an unambiguous match to a single V gene segment. In an earlier analysis of roughly 600 of the donors, a V segment was called functional when productive rearrangements were above 56.7%, and segregating when the standard deviation between donors exceeded 5%. A statistical classification framework was built to diagnose cytomegalovirus status from the catalog of TCR beta chain sequences. In a later analysis, V and J genes were assigned by comparing TCR nucleotide sequences against IMGT/GENE-DB human TR gene sequences. The TCRdist pipeline was used in a later analysis to assign CDR3 sequences and most-parsimonious VDJ recombination scenarios. In a later analysis, each TCR beta chain was defined by its CDR3 amino acid sequence together with its V-gene family, and reads lacking a unique V-gene family were excluded. In a later analysis, several hundred highly shared, low-generation-probability nucleotide sequences were removed to address suspected cross-contamination and a sequencing artifact. In a later analysis, a clonal expansion index for each public chain was calculated from normalized within-repertoire ranks of inferred template counts. A later analysis computed generation probabilities with a VDJ recombination model fitted to out-of-frame rearrangements, and checked the results against IGoR. A later analysis scored TCR-TCR, TCR-HLA and TCR-CMV co-occurrence with hypergeometric tests, applying a repertoire-size bias correction to TCR pairs. False discovery rates were estimated in a later analysis by permuting HLA or CMV assignments 20 times. In a later analysis, co-occurring TCRs were grouped with DBSCAN, and TCRdist sequence similarity was added when clustering was performed within HLA-allele-positive subsets. Repertoires with fewer than 30,000 or more than 120,000 public chains were left out of co-occurrence clustering, as were about five repertoires with anomalous nucleotide sharing. The table was pulled from immuneACCESS by TCRdb, which kept in-frame rearrangements only. Such tables lose some clones; where checked, under half of the loss comes from unresolved V genes, and the rest has no known cause. That table gives V, J and clone size, and the DNA gave D and trimming. The sample contains 150,000 to 200,000 clones, 80% of them found a single time. The top ten clonotypes cover under 15% of the sample.

Spanning cysteine to phenylalanine, the CDR3 consists of 13 amino acids. Only the CDR3 DNA is retained, 39 bases long and in frame from the first base. The germline V gene gives CDR1 as MDHEN and CDR2 as SYDVKM. The V end loses 3 bases and the J end loses 2 bases, and a stretch of 7 bases separates them. The chain is assembled from TRBV28 and TRBJ2-5; no D gene is confidently identified. The sequenced sample consisted of PBMCs. The origin of this receptor is a woman aged 40 to 49 in good health and CMV-seronegative. DNA sequence: TGTGCCAGCAGTTTGAGAGCACAAGAGACCCAGTACTTC. It encodes CASSLRAQETQYF.